This T cell receptor (beta chain) was captured in a study of T cell responses to AZD1222 COVID-19 vaccine. Study conclusions and caveats: Reports indicate that nearly half of spike-specific TCRs are directed at unmutated variant regions. Females outnumbered males among donors, who were mostly white British; clonal diversity was possibly underestimated. Baseline seropositives among AZD1222 recipients totaled only 5 or 6.

CDR1 is SGHTA, CDR2 FQGNSA, per germline. The CDR3 totals 13 residues. V lost 5 bases and J 4 bases, leaving 11 bases between the germline ends. A word on this clone: Its matching antigen is unknown.

Only in-frame clones appear in the TCRdb table, and some are missing; sequencing was by immunoSEQ multiplex PCR. The sample records 110,000 to 150,000 clones, approximately 90% being singletons. The rearrangement joins TRBV7-2 to TRBJ1-2; D unresolved. The sequence was collected from an adult who received the AZD1222 COVID-19 vaccine. Sequenced here: peripheral blood, sampled 28 days after the second AZD1222 dose. The CDR3 DNA reads as TGTGCCAGCAGCCATCGCCGGGGCTATGGCTACACCTTC. Translating it yields CASSHRRGYGYTF.